The 5 T cell receptor beta chains given below trace back to one sample, sequenced in a study of early stage breast cancer tumors. Clones were sequenced by immunoSEQ multiplex PCR, and TCRdb holds only the in-frame ones, with some missing. The sample yields 65,000 to 75,000 clones, approximately 80% seen once. The sequencing sample was made of blood. These receptors all stem from a person in their 40s with breast cancer.

This chain links TRBV6-5 with TRBJ2-7, with 9 bases lining up with TRBD1. CDR3 size: 14 residues. Germline CDR1 MNHEY, CDR2 SVGAGI. V lost 6 bases to trimming and J lost 3 bases; unmatched junction nucleotides: 6. The CDR3 loop is CASSLQGAFYEQYF. The CDR3 region has the DNA TGTGCCAGCAGCCTACAGGGGGCTTTCTACGAGCAGTACTTC.

The CDR3 nucleotides are TGTGCCAGCAGTTACTCGATTCTCCCGGGGAAGGAGCAGTTCTTC. It yields the protein CASSYSILPGKEQFF. This rearrangement joins TRBV6-5 to TRBJ2-1; possibly TRBD2 for D (5 bases). Trimming stripped 0 bases from V and 10 bases from J, with 16 bases between. The CDR3 sequence is 15 residues long. Germline V gene sequence: CDR1 MNHEY, CDR2 SVGAGI.

V usage is TRBV7-9 and J usage is TRBJ1-1; D unresolved. V lost 3 bases and J 3 bases, leaving 11 bases between the germline ends. Germline loops: CDR1 SEHNR, CDR2 FQNEAQ (reference sequence). The CDR3 loop spans 14 amino acids. The CDR3 region is CASSFSYDDTEAFF. DNA for the CDR3: TGTGCCAGCAGCTTCTCATATGATGACACTGAAGCTTTCTTT.

V is TRBV27 and J is TRBJ2-5, with D tentatively TRBD1 or TRBD2 (5 bases each). This CDR3 has 14 residues. Per germline, CDR1 MNHEY and CDR2 SMNVEV (reference sequence). Trimming took off 5 bases at V and 0 bases at J, with 10 bases between the two ends. The CDR3 DNA is TGTGCCAGCAGTCCCGGGACCCACCAAGAGACCCAGTACTTC. Amino acids: CASSPGTHQETQYF.

This clone was detected once. The CDR3 region is CAIGQGDGYTF. CDR3 nucleotides: TGTGCCATCGGACAGGGGGATGGCTACACCTTC. The chain links TRBV10-3 to TRBJ1-2; 10 nucleotides agree with TRBD1. Germline loops: CDR1 ENHRY, CDR2 SYGVKD. The CDR3 totals 11 residues. Trimming took 8 bases from V and 6 from J; bases not matched to a gene: 0.